This T cell receptor beta chain was profiled in a study of blood T cell repertoires in COVID-19. Produced via immunoSEQ multiplex PCR; TCRdb's table is partial and in-frame only. The data contain fewer than 45,000 clones, around 83% of them singletons. The receptor's source is a human donor in a cohort sampled during active COVID-19. Material for sequencing was peripheral blood.

The CDR3 DNA sequence: TGCGCCAGCAGTCCGACGGGGGGGGCGGATGAGCAGTTCTTC. Translated, it gives CASSPTGGADEQFF. The V call is TRBV23-1, the J call TRBJ2-1, with TRBD2 matching over 8 bases. TRBV23-1 is labeled an ORF, and its function is uncertain. V trimming: 4 bases; J trimming: 8 bases; junction bases outside the gene matches: 7. The CDR3 extends over 14 amino acids.